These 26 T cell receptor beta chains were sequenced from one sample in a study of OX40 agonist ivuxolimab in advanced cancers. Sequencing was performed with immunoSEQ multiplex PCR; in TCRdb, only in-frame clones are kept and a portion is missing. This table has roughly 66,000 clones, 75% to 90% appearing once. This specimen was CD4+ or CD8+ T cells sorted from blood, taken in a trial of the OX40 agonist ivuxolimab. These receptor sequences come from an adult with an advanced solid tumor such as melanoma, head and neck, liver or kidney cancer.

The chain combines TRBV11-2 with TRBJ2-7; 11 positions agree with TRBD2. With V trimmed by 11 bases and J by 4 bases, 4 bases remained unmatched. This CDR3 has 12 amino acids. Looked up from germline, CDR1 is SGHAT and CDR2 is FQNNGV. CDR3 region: CAVIAGGYEQYF. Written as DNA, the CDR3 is TGTGCCGTTATAGCGGGAGGGTACGAGCAGTACTTC. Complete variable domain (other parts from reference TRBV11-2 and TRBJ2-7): EAGVAQSPRYKIIEKRQSVAFWCNPISGHATLYWYQQILGQGPKLLIQFQNNGVVDDSQLPKDRFSAERLKGVDSTLKIQPAKLEDSAVYLCAVIAGGYEQYFGPGTRLTVT.

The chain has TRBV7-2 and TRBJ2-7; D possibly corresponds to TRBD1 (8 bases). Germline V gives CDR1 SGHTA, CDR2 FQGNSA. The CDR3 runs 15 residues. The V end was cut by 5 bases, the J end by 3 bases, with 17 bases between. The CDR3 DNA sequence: TGTGCCAGCAGCCCCGACAGGGGAGGGCACTACGAGCAGTACTTC. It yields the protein CASSPDRGGHYEQYF.

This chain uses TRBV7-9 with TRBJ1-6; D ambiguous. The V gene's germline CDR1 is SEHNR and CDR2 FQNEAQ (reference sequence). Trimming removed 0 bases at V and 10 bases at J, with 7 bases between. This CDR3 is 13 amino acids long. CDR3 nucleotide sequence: TGTGCCAGCAGCTTAGCAGTGGGGTCACCCCTCCACTTT. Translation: CASSLAVGSPLHF. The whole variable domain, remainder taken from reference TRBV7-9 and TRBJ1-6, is DTGVSQNPRHKITKRGQNVTFRCDPISEHNRLYWYRQTLGQGPEFLTYFQNEAQLEKSRLLSDRFSAERPKGSFSTLEIQRTEQGDSAMYLCASSLAVGSPLHFGNGTRLTVT.

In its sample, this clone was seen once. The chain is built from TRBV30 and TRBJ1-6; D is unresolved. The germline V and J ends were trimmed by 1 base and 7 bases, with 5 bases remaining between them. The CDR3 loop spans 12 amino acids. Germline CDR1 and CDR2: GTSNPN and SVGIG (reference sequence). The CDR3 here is CAWSAPNSPLHF. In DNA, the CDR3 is TGTGCCTGGAGTGCTCCAAATTCACCCCTCCACTTT.

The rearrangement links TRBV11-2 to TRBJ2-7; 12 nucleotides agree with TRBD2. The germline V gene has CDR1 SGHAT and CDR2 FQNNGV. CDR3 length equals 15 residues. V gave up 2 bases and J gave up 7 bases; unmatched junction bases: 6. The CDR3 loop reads CASSLRLAGASEQYF. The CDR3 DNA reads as TGTGCCAGCAGCTTACGACTAGCGGGAGCCAGTGAGCAGTACTTC. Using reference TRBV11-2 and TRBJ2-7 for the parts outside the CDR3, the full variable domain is EAGVAQSPRYKIIEKRQSVAFWCNPISGHATLYWYQQILGQGPKLLIQFQNNGVVDDSQLPKDRFSAERLKGVDSTLKIQPAKLEDSAVYLCASSLRLAGASEQYFGPGTRLTVT.

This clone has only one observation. Here the CDR3 DNA reads TGTGCCAGCAGTTCCAAGACAGGGGGTCGTGAAAAACTGTTTTTT. Its translation: CASSSKTGGREKLFF. The rearrangement uses TRBV27 and TRBJ1-4, with TRBD1 identical over 9 bases. V trimming: 4 bases; J trimming: 7 bases; junction bases outside the gene matches: 7. This CDR3 comprises 15 residues. CDR1 and CDR2 (germline): MNHEY, SMNVEV (reference sequence).

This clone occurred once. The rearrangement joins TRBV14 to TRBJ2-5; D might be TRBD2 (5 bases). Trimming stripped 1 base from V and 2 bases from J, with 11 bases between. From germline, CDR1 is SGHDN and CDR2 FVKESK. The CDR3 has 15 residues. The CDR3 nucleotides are TGTGCCAGCAGCCAAGGTGGACTCTTACAAGAGACCCAGTACTTC. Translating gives CASSQGGLLQETQYF. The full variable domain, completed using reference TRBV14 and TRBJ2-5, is EAGVTQFPSHSVIEKGQTVTLRCDPISGHDNLYWYRRVMGKEIKFLLHFVKESKQDESGMPNNRFLAERTGGTYSTLKVQPAELEDSGVYFCASSQGGLLQETQYFGPGTRLLVL.

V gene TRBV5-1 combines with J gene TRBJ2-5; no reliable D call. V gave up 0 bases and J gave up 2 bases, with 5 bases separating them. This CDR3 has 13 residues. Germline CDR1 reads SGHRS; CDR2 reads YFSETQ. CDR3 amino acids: CASSLDVQETQYF. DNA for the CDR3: TGCGCCAGCAGCTTGGACGTACAAGAGACCCAGTACTTC.

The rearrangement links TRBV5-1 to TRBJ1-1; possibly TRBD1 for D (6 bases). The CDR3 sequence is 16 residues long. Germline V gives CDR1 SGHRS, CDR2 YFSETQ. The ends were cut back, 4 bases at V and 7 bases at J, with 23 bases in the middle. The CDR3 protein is CASSPESQGSWGEAFF. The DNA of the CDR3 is TGCGCCAGCAGCCCGGAGTCGCAGGGGTCATGGGGTGAAGCTTTCTTT.

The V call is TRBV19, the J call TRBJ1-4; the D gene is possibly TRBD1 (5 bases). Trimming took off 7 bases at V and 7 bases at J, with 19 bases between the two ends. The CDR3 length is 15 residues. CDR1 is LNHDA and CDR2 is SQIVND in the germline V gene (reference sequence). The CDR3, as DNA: TGTGCCAGTACCCGCGTCCAGGGTCGGTCTGAAAAACTGTTTTTT. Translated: CASTRVQGRSEKLFF.

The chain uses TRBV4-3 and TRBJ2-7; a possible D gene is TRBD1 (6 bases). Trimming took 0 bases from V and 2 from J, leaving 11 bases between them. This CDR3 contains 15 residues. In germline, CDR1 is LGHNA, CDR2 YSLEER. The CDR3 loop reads CASSQDLGAAYEQYF. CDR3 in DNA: TGCGCCAGCAGCCAAGACTTGGGGGCAGCCTACGAGCAGTACTTC.

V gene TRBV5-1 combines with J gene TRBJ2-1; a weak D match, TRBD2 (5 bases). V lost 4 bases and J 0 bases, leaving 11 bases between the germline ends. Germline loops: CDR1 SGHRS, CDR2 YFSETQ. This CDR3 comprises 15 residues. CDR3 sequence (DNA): TGCGCCAGCAGCAATAGCGCGAGCTCCTACAATGAGCAGTTCTTC. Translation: CASSNSASSYNEQFF.

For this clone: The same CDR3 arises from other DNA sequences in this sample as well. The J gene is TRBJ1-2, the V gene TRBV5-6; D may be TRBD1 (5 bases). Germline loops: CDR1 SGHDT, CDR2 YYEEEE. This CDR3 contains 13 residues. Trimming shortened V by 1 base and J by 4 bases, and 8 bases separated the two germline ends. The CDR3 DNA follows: TGTGCCAGCAGCTTGAGGGGCGGCTATGGCTACACCTTC. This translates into CASSLRGGYGYTF. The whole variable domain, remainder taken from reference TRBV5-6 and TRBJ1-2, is DAGVTQSPTHLIKTRGQQVTLRCSPKSGHDTVSWYQQALGQGPQFIFQYYEEEERQRGNFPDRFSGHQFPNYSSELNVNALLLGDSALYLCASSLRGGYGYTFGSGTRLTVV.

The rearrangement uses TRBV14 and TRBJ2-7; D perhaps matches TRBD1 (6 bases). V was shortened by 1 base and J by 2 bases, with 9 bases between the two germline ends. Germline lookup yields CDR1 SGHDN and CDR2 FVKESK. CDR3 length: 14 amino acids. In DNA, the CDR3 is TGTGCCAGCAGCCAAGTCAAGGGGGCCTACGAGCAGTACTTC. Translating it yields CASSQVKGAYEQYF.

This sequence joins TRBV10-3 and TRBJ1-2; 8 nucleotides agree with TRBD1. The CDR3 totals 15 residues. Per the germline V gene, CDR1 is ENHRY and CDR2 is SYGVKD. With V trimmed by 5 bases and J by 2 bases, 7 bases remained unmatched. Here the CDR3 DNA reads TGTGCCATCAGTACCTCGGGACAGGACAACTATGGCTACACCTTC. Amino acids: CAISTSGQDNYGYTF.

The CDR3 DNA is TGTGCCAGCAGCTTAAAGGTTCTAGCGGGAGTCACAGATACGCAGTATTTT. Amino acid sequence: CASSLKVLAGVTDTQYF. This chain joins TRBV7-3 and TRBJ2-3; 10 positions agree with TRBD2. V gave up 1 base and J gave up 2 bases; unmatched junction bases: 6. The CDR3 runs 17 residues. The germline gives CDR1 SGHTA, CDR2 FQGTGA.

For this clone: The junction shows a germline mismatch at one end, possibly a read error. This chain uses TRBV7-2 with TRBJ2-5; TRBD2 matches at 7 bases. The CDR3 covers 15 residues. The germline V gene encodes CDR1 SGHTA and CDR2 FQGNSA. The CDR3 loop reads CASNLRAGVWETQYF. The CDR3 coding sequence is TGTGCCAGCAACTTACGTGCGGGAGTGTGGGAGACCCAGTACTTC. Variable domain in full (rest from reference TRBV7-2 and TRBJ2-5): GAGVSQSPSNKVTEKGKDVELRCDPISGHTALYWYRQSLGQGLEFLIYFQGNSAPDKSGLPSDRFSAERTGGSVSTLTIQRTQQEDSAVYLCASNLRAGVWETQYFGPGTRLLVL.

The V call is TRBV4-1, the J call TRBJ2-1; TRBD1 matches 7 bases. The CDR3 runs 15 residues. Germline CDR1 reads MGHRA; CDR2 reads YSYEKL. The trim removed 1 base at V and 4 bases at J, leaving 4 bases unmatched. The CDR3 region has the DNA TGCGCCAGCAGCCAAGGAGGGACAGAGTACAATGAGCAGTTCTTC. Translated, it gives CASSQGGTEYNEQFF.

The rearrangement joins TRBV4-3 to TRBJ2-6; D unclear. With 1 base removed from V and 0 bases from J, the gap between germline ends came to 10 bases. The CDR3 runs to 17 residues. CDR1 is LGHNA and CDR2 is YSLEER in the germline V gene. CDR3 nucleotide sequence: TGCGCCAGCAGCCAAGTAACAGTCTCCTCTGGGGCCAACGTCCTGACTTTC. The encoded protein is CASSQVTVSSGANVLTF.

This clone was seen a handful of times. The CDR3 spells CASSESTLGGGYIQYF. Written as DNA, the CDR3 is TGCGCCAGCAGTGAGTCGACTCTGGGGGGAGGATACATTCAGTACTTC. The J gene is TRBJ2-4, the V gene TRBV10-1, with D maybe TRBD2 (6 bases). The CDR3 sequence is 16 residues long. Between the trimmed V and J ends, which lost 0 bases and 8 bases, there was a span of 17 bases. The V gene's germline CDR1 is WNHNN and CDR2 SYGVQD (reference sequence).

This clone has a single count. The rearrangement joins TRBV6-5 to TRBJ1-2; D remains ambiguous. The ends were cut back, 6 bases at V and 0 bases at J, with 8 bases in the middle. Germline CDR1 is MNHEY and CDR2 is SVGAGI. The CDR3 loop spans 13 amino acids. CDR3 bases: TGTGCCAGCAGCCCAACAGCTAACTATGGCTACACCTTC. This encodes CASSPTANYGYTF.

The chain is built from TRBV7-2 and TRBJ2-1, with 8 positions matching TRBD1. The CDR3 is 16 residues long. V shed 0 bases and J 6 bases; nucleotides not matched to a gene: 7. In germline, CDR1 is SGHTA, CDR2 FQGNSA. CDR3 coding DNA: TGTGCCAGCAGCTTAGCGATGGGACAGGCCCCCAATGAGCAGTTCTTC. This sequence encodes CASSLAMGQAPNEQFF. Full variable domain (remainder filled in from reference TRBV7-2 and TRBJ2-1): GAGVSQSPSNKVTEKGKDVELRCDPISGHTALYWYRQSLGQGLEFLIYFQGNSAPDKSGLPSDRFSAERTGGSVSTLTIQRTQQEDSAVYLCASSLAMGQAPNEQFFGPGTRLTVL.

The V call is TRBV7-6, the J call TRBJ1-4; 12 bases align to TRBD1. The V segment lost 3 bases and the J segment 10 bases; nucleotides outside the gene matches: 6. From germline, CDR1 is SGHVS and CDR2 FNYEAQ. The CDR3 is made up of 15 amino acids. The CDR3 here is CASSLEGQGARKLFF. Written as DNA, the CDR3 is TGTGCCAGCAGCTTGGAGGGACAGGGGGCCCGAAAACTGTTTTTT.

The chain's CDR3 is CASRKQGAAPQHF. The CDR3 DNA sequence: TGTGCCAGCCGCAAACAGGGGGCCGCGCCCCAGCATTTT. The V call is TRBV5-8, the J call TRBJ1-5; 9 bases agree with TRBD1. The ends lost 7 bases at V and 9 bases at J; junction bases unmatched: 8. The CDR3 has 13 amino acids. Germline V gene sequence: CDR1 SGHTS, CDR2 YDEGEE.

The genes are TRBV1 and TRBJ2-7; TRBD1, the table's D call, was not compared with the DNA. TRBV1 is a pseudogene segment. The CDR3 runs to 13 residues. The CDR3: CTSRHDRVYEQYF. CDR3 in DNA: TGCACCAGCAGGCATGACAGGGTCTACGAGCAGTACTTC.

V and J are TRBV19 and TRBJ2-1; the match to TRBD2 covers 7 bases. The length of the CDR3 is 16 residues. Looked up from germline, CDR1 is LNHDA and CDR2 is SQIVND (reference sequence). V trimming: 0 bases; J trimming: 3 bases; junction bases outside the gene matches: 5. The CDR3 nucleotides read TGTGCCAGTAGTATAGAAGCGGGACCTTTCTACAATGAGCAGTTCTTC. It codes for CASSIEAGPFYNEQFF.